The 26 T cell receptor beta chains presented below share a single source sample, sequenced in a study of T-cell memory formation after mild COVID-19. TCRdb passed the 5' RACE reads through MiXCR, listing each CDR3 protein once. The sample lists around 420,000 distinct CDR3 sequences, less than 25% occurring once. Material for sequencing was PBMCs or a T cell subset sorted from them (not recorded which). The receptors originated from an adult woman who had mild COVID-19 (a few samples of this study predate the infection). Cell type and time point are not known.

This clonotype was recorded many times. J is TRBJ2-2 and V is TRBV5-4, with D possibly called TRBD1 or TRBD2 (5 bases each). This CDR3 contains 15 residues. V dropped 3 bases and J dropped 1 base, with 10 bases sitting between them. Germline-derived CDR1 and CDR2 are SGHNT and YYREEE (reference sequence). CDR3 sequence (DNA): TGTGCCAGCAGCTCCGGGACGCTGAACACCGGGGAGCTGTTTTTT. Translating gives CASSSGTLNTGELFF.

This chain joins TRBV7-9 and TRBJ1-2, with unresolved D. V shed 4 bases and J shed 2 bases, with 11 bases lying between them. Per germline, CDR1 SEHNR and CDR2 FQNEAQ (reference sequence). The CDR3 sequence is 14 residues long. The CDR3 protein is CASSSPGPNYGYTF. The CDR3 DNA is TGTGCCAGCAGCTCCCCCGGCCCAAACTATGGCTACACCTTC.

There are a few counts of this clonotype. V usage is TRBV5-6 and J usage is TRBJ2-5; D is uncertain. Between the trimmed V and J ends, which lost 7 bases and 5 bases, there was a span of 9 bases. The CDR3 loop spans 11 amino acids. CDR1 SGHDT and CDR2 YYEEEE come from the germline V gene. This chain's CDR3 is CASGSWETQYF. CDR3 DNA: TGTGCCAGCGGGTCCTGGGAGACCCAGTACTTC.

This clonotype came up many times. This sequence joins TRBV11-1 and TRBJ2-6, with a tentative D call TRBD1 (6 bases). V was pared by 5 bases and J by 1 base, with 15 bases between. CDR1 and CDR2 from the germline V gene are SGHAT and FQDESV (reference sequence). The CDR3 is made up of 17 amino acids. DNA for the CDR3: TGTGCCAGCAGCACGTCGGACAGTTCTTCTGGGGCCAACGTCCTGACTTTC. Translated: CASSTSDSSSGANVLTF.

This clonotype was observed a single time. The CDR3 loop reads CASSRLGDYNEQFF. DNA for the CDR3: TGTGCCAGCAGCCGACTGGGGGACTACAATGAGCAGTTCTTC. The genes are TRBV9 and TRBJ2-1; D is perhaps TRBD1 or TRBD2 (5 bases each). CDR1 is SGDLS and CDR2 is YYNGEE in the germline V gene. This CDR3 is built from 14 residues. Trimming removed 4 bases from V and 3 bases from J, with 11 bases in between. The whole variable domain, remainder taken from reference TRBV9 and TRBJ2-1, is DSGVTQTPKHLITATGQRVTLRCSPRSGDLSVYWYQQSLDQGLQFLIQYYNGEERAKGNILERFSAQQFPDLHSELNLSSLELGDSALYFCASSRLGDYNEQFFGPGTRLTVL.

V is TRBV27 and J is TRBJ1-6; 7 bases line up with TRBD1. The germline CDR1 and CDR2 sequences are MNHEY and SMNVEV (reference sequence). The J segment lost 0 bases and the V segment lost 5 bases, leaving 10 bases of the junction unmatched. This CDR3 has 18 residues. CDR3 amino acids: CASSVEGQTSSYNSPLHF. CDR3 nucleotides: TGTGCCAGCAGTGTCGAGGGACAGACGAGCTCCTATAATTCACCCCTCCACTTT.

V usage is TRBV5-1 and J usage is TRBJ2-2; 9 nucleotides align to TRBD1. Trimming cost V 4 bases and J 5 bases; bases outside gene matches: 6. Germline-derived CDR1 and CDR2 are SGHRS and YFSETQ. The CDR3 is 15 residues long. The CDR3, as DNA: TGCGCCAGCAGCGCCGGGACAGGGAGGACCGGGGAGCTGTTTTTT. This translates into CASSAGTGRTGELFF.

The gene calls are TRBV7-9 and TRBJ1-4, with no clear D. The CDR3 totals 16 residues. Trimming took 6 bases from V and 8 from J, leaving 22 bases between them. Germline CDR1 reads SEHNR; CDR2 reads FQNEAQ (reference sequence). DNA of the CDR3: TGTGCCAGCAGAGGTCACAACGGCTCCGGGAGAGAAAAACTGTTTTTT. Translating it yields CASRGHNGSGREKLFF.

The chain is built from TRBV5-1 and TRBJ2-3; 10 nucleotides line up with TRBD2. The CDR3 loop spans 19 amino acids. Trimming took 0 bases from V and 0 from J; bases not matched to a gene: 10. Germline-derived CDR1 and CDR2 are SGHRS and YFSETQ. CDR3 DNA: TGCGCCAGCAGCTTGGCCATTCTAGCGGGAGCCCCCAGCACAGATACGCAGTATTTT. It codes for CASSLAILAGAPSTDTQYF.

This clonotype was detected a few times. V and J are TRBV9 and TRBJ2-4; weak D call: TRBD2 (5 bases). Germline CDR1 and CDR2: SGDLS and YYNGEE. The CDR3 extends over 15 amino acids. Trimming removed 1 base from V and 4 bases from J, with 12 bases in between. CDR3 region: CASSVLGSEKNIQYF. The DNA for the CDR3 is TGTGCCAGCAGCGTATTAGGTAGCGAGAAAAACATTCAGTACTTC.

This clonotype was counted only a few times. The chain has TRBV11-2 and TRBJ2-7; D is undetermined. CDR1 is SGHAT and CDR2 is FQNNGV in the germline V gene. With 4 bases removed from V and 1 base from J, the gap between germline ends came to 11 bases. This CDR3 has 14 amino acids. CDR3 sequence: CASSSLTPSYEQYF. The CDR3, as DNA: TGTGCCAGCAGCTCCCTGACTCCATCCTACGAGCAGTACTTC.

The chain carries TRBV6-5 and TRBJ2-3; 8 bases fit TRBD2. Germline lookup yields CDR1 MNHEY and CDR2 SVGAGI. V shed 8 bases, J shed 3 bases, and the junction held 22 bases outside the gene matches. This CDR3 is 19 amino acids long. Here the CDR3 DNA reads TGTGCCAGCGCCCTTGTCGGCGCGGGAGGAAGTTCATGGACAGATACGCAGTATTTT. It specifies CASALVGAGGSSWTDTQYF.

The rearrangement joins TRBV6-6 to TRBJ1-4; D is ambiguous. Per the germline V gene, CDR1 is MNHNY and CDR2 is SVGAGI (reference sequence). The V and J ends lost 6 bases and 5 bases respectively, with 16 bases between them. The CDR3 spans 15 residues. The CDR3 DNA reads as TGTGCCAGCAGCCCGACCCCCGTGAGAAATGAAAAACTGTTTTTT. This encodes CASSPTPVRNEKLFF.

This rearrangement joins TRBV5-6 to TRBJ1-1; tentatively, D is TRBD1 (5 bases). CDR1 and CDR2 (germline): SGHDT, YYEEEE. V lost 1 base to trimming and J lost 5 bases, with 18 bases between them. This CDR3 is 16 amino acids long. DNA of the CDR3: TGTGCCAGCAGCTTGAGCGCAGGGCGCCTGAGGACTGAAGCTTTCTTT. Residues: CASSLSAGRLRTEAFF.

The sample holds many counts of this clonotype. This chain links TRBV7-2 with TRBJ2-3, with D unresolved. The CDR3 is 16 amino acids. The V end was cut by 4 bases, the J end by 0 bases, with 14 bases between. From germline, CDR1 is SGHTA and CDR2 FQGNSA. The CDR3 DNA reads TGTGCCAGCAGCTCCGTTGGCGGCAGAAGCACAGATACGCAGTATTTT. This encodes CASSSVGGRSTDTQYF. The variable domain in full, with the rest retrieved from reference TRBV7-2 and TRBJ2-3, is GAGVSQSPSNKVTEKGKDVELRCDPISGHTALYWYRQSLGQGLEFLIYFQGNSAPDKSGLPSDRFSAERTGGSVSTLTIQRTQQEDSAVYLCASSSVGGRSTDTQYFGPGTRLTVL.

This clonotype has only a few counts. The V call is TRBV10-3, the J call TRBJ2-7, with TRBD2 matching 9 bases. CDR1 is ENHRY and CDR2 is SYGVKD in the germline V gene. Trimming took 6 bases from V and 9 from J; bases not matched to a gene: 12. The CDR3 spans 14 residues. The CDR3 sequence: CAIRPGLANLGQYF. Here the CDR3 DNA reads TGTGCCATCAGGCCGGGACTAGCCAACCTGGGGCAGTACTTC.

The chain recombines TRBV5-4 with TRBJ2-6; either TRBD1 or TRBD2 may fit D (6 bases each). Germline V lookup: CDR1 SGHNT, CDR2 YYREEE (reference sequence). The length of the CDR3 is 17 residues. V was shortened by 5 bases and J by 3 bases, with 18 bases between the two germline ends. CDR3 nucleotides: TGTGCCAGCAGTCCCGGGGGCGCAGTTGGTGGGGCCAACGTCCTGACTTTC. Its protein is CASSPGGAVGGANVLTF.

The rearrangement uses TRBV2 and TRBJ2-3; no clear D gene. Trimming took off 7 bases at V and 6 bases at J, with 11 bases between the two ends. The CDR3 is made up of 12 amino acids. Germline assignment: CDR1 SNHLY and CDR2 FYNNEI. CDR3: CASNSISDTQYF. CDR3 bases: TGTGCCAGCAACTCCATCTCGGATACGCAGTATTTT.

This clonotype came up many times. An end of the junction does not agree with germline; a read error may underlie this. The J gene is TRBJ1-5, the V gene TRBV12-3 or TRBV12-4, with D possibly TRBD1 on 5 matching bases. The CDR3 runs to 12 residues. CDR3 sequence reads: CASSLGDQPQHF. The CDR3 nucleotides read TGTGCCAGCAGCTTAGGGGATCAGCCCCAGCATTTT.

V usage is TRBV10-3 and J usage is TRBJ1-2; the D is unclear. The CDR3 length is 13 residues. V lost 6 bases and J 3 bases, leaving 11 bases between the germline ends. Per the germline V gene, CDR1 is ENHRY and CDR2 is SYGVKD. Here the CDR3 reads CAISVGQDYGYTF. CDR3 nucleotides: TGTGCCATCAGCGTCGGCCAGGACTATGGCTACACCTTC.

This sequence joins TRBV7-3 and TRBJ2-3; 11 bases line up with TRBD2. V shed 1 base, J shed 2 bases, and the junction held 8 bases outside the gene matches. The CDR3 has 18 residues. The germline gives CDR1 SGHTA, CDR2 FQGTGA. This CDR3 reads CASSLRGLADDPTDTQYF. In DNA form, the CDR3 reads TGTGCCAGCAGCTTAAGGGGACTAGCGGACGATCCCACAGATACGCAGTATTTT.

The V and J genes are TRBV4-1 and TRBJ2-1; D call uncertain. Trimming removed 0 bases from V and 0 bases from J, with 9 bases in between. The germline V gene encodes CDR1 MGHRA and CDR2 YSYEKL. The CDR3 consists of 16 residues. The CDR3 region is CASSQDHGSSYNEQFF. DNA for the CDR3: TGCGCCAGCAGCCAAGATCACGGTAGCTCCTACAATGAGCAGTTCTTC.

This clonotype appeared a few times. This chain uses TRBV15 with TRBJ2-1, with 7 bases aligning to TRBD2. The length of the CDR3 is 14 residues. V shed 0 bases, J shed 12 bases, and the junction held 8 bases outside the gene matches. Germline values: CDR1 LNHNV, CDR2 YYDKDF (reference sequence). The CDR3 nucleotides are TGTGCCACCAGCAGAGAAGGACTAGTACTGGCGCAGTTCTTC. Its protein product is CATSREGLVLAQFF.

This clonotype was seen a few times. The CDR3 sequence: CASSQEDREVRSLHF. CDR3 DNA sequence: TGTGCCAGCAGCCAAGAGGACCGGGAGGTGCGGTCCCTCCACTTT. The chain joins TRBV4-2 to TRBJ1-6; D remains unclear. The CDR3 loop spans 15 amino acids. V shed 0 bases and J shed 14 bases, with 17 bases lying between them. Germline-derived CDR1 and CDR2 are LGHNA and YNFKEQ.

This rearrangement joins TRBV29-1 to TRBJ1-2; D perhaps matches TRBD1 (5 bases). Germline V gene data show CDR1 as SQVTM and CDR2 as ANQGSEA. V shed 5 bases and J shed 2 bases, with 15 bases lying between them. The CDR3 contains 14 residues. CDR3: CSVTELRANYGYTF. CDR3 in DNA: TGCAGCGTTACCGAGCTCAGGGCCAACTATGGCTACACCTTC.

This chain connects TRBV12-3 or TRBV12-4 to TRBJ2-3; a weak D match, TRBD2 (6 bases). CDR3 length: 14 amino acids. V was clipped by 3 bases and J by 2 bases, with 9 bases between them. CDR3 coding DNA: TGTGCCAGCAGTTTTGGCGGGGCCACAGATACGCAGTATTTT. As protein: CASSFGGATDTQYF.